This record looks at one T cell receptor (beta chain) sequence and its context. Its antigen is not identified. This sample is part of a study of cytomegalovirus exposure and HLA in healthy donors. Study-wide results and limits: Common viral pathogens seemed, in a later analysis, to connect with several of the most significant clusters.

The V and J ends lost 9 bases and 3 bases respectively, with 14 bases between them. There are 14 residues in the CDR3. Germline CDR1 and CDR2: SGHAT and FQDESV (reference sequence). It was with 60 Vbeta and 13 Jbeta primers that the PCR ran. The table came from immunoSEQ multiplex PCR; TCRdb's copy has only in-frame clones and leaves some out. The sample contains some 120,000 clones, approximately 80% of which appear only once. The chain employs TRBV11-1 and TRBJ2-2; tentative D call: TRBD1 (6 bases). The sequenced material came from PBMCs. The TCR comes from a human donor in good health. DNA for the CDR3: TGTGCCAGTCGACAGGTGGAGTACACCGGGGAGCTGTTTTTT. As protein: CASRQVEYTGELFF.